The 20 T cell receptor beta chains presented below share a single source sample, sequenced in a study of control samples from healthy donors and cancer patients. The protocol was immunoSEQ multiplex PCR, while the TCRdb copy is restricted to in-frame clones and leaves out a portion. The sample records about 120,000 clones, roughly 92% being singletons. The sequenced material came from blood. The receptors come from a man aged 18 to 30 in good health.

The chain carries TRBV29-1 and TRBJ1-3, with D unclear. This CDR3 contains 15 residues. In germline, CDR1 is SQVTM, CDR2 ANQGSEA. V lost 0 bases, J lost 0 bases, and 9 bases lay in between. CDR3 bases: TGCAGCGTTGAAGATTTTGGGAACTCTGGAAACACCATATATTTT. The encoded protein is CSVEDFGNSGNTIYF.

The V call is TRBV6-6, the J call TRBJ1-1; no definite D call. V was clipped by 6 bases and J by 3 bases, with 8 bases between them. The CDR3 spans 12 residues. CDR1 and CDR2 (germline): MNHNY, SVGAGI (reference sequence). The CDR3 loop reads CASRGFDTEAFF. In nucleotides, the CDR3 is TGTGCCAGCAGGGGCTTCGACACTGAAGCTTTCTTT.

The chain uses TRBV14 and TRBJ2-1, with 7 bases matching TRBD2. The CDR3 spans 15 residues. Germline V gene sequence: CDR1 SGHDN, CDR2 FVKESK. J lost 7 bases, V lost 4 bases, and 10 bases had no gene match. The CDR3: CASSPPAGRKNEQFF. The CDR3 coding sequence is TGTGCCAGCAGCCCCCCAGCGGGAAGGAAAAATGAGCAGTTCTTC.

The rearrangement joins TRBV10-2 to TRBJ1-2; D gene ambiguous. The germline CDR1 and CDR2 sequences are WSHSY and SAAADI. The CDR3 sequence is 12 residues long. Trimming pared 2 bases from V and 4 bases from J, leaving 5 bases between. The CDR3 DNA reads TGCGCCAGCAGTGAGAACAGCTATGGCTACACCTTC. Its translation is CASSENSYGYTF.

The V gene is TRBV5-6, the J gene TRBJ2-5, with D unclear. The V gene lost 4 bases and the J gene lost 7 bases, with 17 bases spanning the gap. This CDR3 region has 14 residues. Germline CDR1 SGHDT, CDR2 YYEEEE. As DNA, the CDR3 is TGTGCCAGCAGCCCGAGCTCTTCAGTGGCGACCCAGTACTTC. Amino acid sequence: CASSPSSSVATQYF. The full variable domain, with the rest looked up from reference TRBV5-6 and TRBJ2-5, is DAGVTQSPTHLIKTRGQQVTLRCSPKSGHDTVSWYQQALGQGPQFIFQYYEEEERQRGNFPDRFSGHQFPNYSSELNVNALLLGDSALYLCASSPSSSVATQYFGPGTRLLVL.

The chain couples TRBV3-1 (or the pseudogene TRBV3-2) to TRBJ1-1; 7 positions match TRBD1. CDR1 is LGHDT, CDR2 YNNKEL, per germline (reference sequence). The V segment lost 5 bases and the J segment 4 bases; nucleotides outside the gene matches: 13. The CDR3 totals 16 residues. DNA for the CDR3: TGTGCCAGCAGCTTTATAAGAGGGGGCCGGGGCACTGAAGCTTTCTTT. Translating gives CASSFIRGGRGTEAFF.

The V and J genes are TRBV4-1 and TRBJ2-5; TRBD1 aligns across 11 bases. Germline lookup yields CDR1 MGHRA and CDR2 YSYEKL. There are 16 residues in the CDR3. V shed 1 base, J shed 1 base, and the junction held 2 bases outside the gene matches. In DNA, the CDR3 is TGCGCCAGCAGCCAAGCCGGGACAGGGGGCCAAGAGACCCAGTACTTC. Protein sequence: CASSQAGTGGQETQYF.

The chain couples TRBV4-1 to TRBJ1-6; 7 nucleotides agree with TRBD1. The CDR3 contains 17 residues. Germline-derived CDR1 and CDR2 are MGHRA and YSYEKL. The J segment lost 10 bases and the V segment lost 1 base, leaving 13 bases of the junction unmatched. DNA of the CDR3: TGCGCCAGCAGCCAAGGCCCCCGGACAGGTGGCAAGTCACCCCTCCACTTT. It specifies CASSQGPRTGGKSPLHF.

The chain links TRBV7-6 to TRBJ2-2; 13 nucleotides line up with TRBD2. Germline assignment: CDR1 SGHVS and CDR2 FNYEAQ. Unmatched junction bases numbered 10, after V lost 5 bases and J lost 7 bases. The CDR3 has 17 amino acids. CDR3 residues: CASSPTGTSGVYGELFF. As DNA, the CDR3 is TGTGCCAGCAGCCCTACGGGGACTAGCGGGGTGTACGGGGAGCTGTTTTTT.

The chain is built from TRBV29-1 and TRBJ2-3, with 9 nucleotides matching TRBD2. The junction had 7 bases not matched to a gene; V was cut back by 0 bases and J by 6 bases. CDR1 and CDR2 from the germline V gene are SQVTM and ANQGSEA. This CDR3 has 15 residues. For the CDR3, the DNA is TGCAGCGTTGAAGATCGGGCGGGGGGGCCGGATACGCAGTATTTT. This encodes CSVEDRAGGPDTQYF.

J is TRBJ2-6 and V is TRBV7-9; TRBD1 or TRBD2 may be the D gene (5 bases each). This CDR3 spans 18 amino acids. Per the germline V gene, CDR1 is SEHNR and CDR2 is FQNEAQ (reference sequence). Deletions cut 2 bases from V and 2 bases from J, with 16 bases between. CDR3 region: CASSLSGRAATGANVLTF. The CDR3 DNA reads TGTGCCAGCAGCTTAAGCGGCAGGGCCGCTACTGGGGCCAACGTCCTGACTTTC.

The V call is TRBV14, the J call TRBJ2-7, with 7 bases aligning to TRBD2. Trimming at V came to 4 bases and at J to 3 bases, leaving 6 bases not matched to a gene. CDR1 is SGHDN, CDR2 FVKESK, per germline. The CDR3 covers 14 residues. CDR3 sequence: CASSPAGRYYEQYF. The DNA of the CDR3 is TGTGCCAGCAGCCCAGCGGGACGGTACTACGAGCAGTACTTC.

This chain joins TRBV5-4 and TRBJ2-7, with 10 bases matching TRBD2. CDR1 SGHNT and CDR2 YYREEE come from the germline V gene (reference sequence). The CDR3 covers 15 residues. V was clipped by 1 base and J by 1 base; unmatched bases: 2. This chain's CDR3 is CASSLPSGGSYEQYF. CDR3 sequence (DNA): TGTGCCAGCAGCTTGCCTAGCGGGGGATCCTACGAGCAGTACTTC.

V usage is TRBV2 and J usage is TRBJ1-4; 8 nucleotides agree with TRBD1. The CDR3 length is 14 residues. V was pared by 5 bases and J by 8 bases, with 7 bases of the junction left unmatched. Germline loops: CDR1 SNHLY, CDR2 FYNNEI. For the CDR3, the DNA is TGTGCCAGCAGTCAGACAGGGGTTGGGGAAAAACTGTTTTTT. This encodes CASSQTGVGEKLFF.

The chain links TRBV7-9 to TRBJ2-2, with TRBD1 matching over 7 bases. The CDR3 length is 16 residues. With 5 bases clipped from V and 1 base from J, the junction kept 7 bases outside the gene matches. Germline CDR1 SEHNR, CDR2 FQNEAQ (reference sequence). This chain's CDR3 is CASSTTGPRNTGELFF. The CDR3 DNA sequence: TGTGCCAGCAGCACGACAGGGCCCCGGAACACCGGGGAGCTGTTTTTT. Full variable domain (missing parts from reference TRBV7-9 and TRBJ2-2): DTGVSQNPRHKITKRGQNVTFRCDPISEHNRLYWYRQTLGQGPEFLTYFQNEAQLEKSRLLSDRFSAERPKGSFSTLEIQRTEQGDSAMYLCASSTTGPRNTGELFFGEGSRLTVL.

The rearrangement uses TRBV10-1 and TRBJ2-2, with 9 positions matching TRBD1. Germline assignment: CDR1 WNHNN and CDR2 SYGVQD (reference sequence). This CDR3 has 17 amino acids. V dropped 2 bases and J dropped 3; count of bases not matched to a gene: 7. CDR3 sequence reads: CASSERGQGKYTGELFF. CDR3 bases: TGCGCCAGCAGTGAGCGAGGACAGGGGAAGTACACCGGGGAGCTGTTTTTT.

This chain uses TRBV2 with TRBJ1-1, with 8 nucleotides matching TRBD1. The CDR3 is made up of 15 amino acids. Germline V gives CDR1 SNHLY, CDR2 FYNNEI. After removal of 9 bases from V and 5 bases from J, the junction contained 14 bases not matched to a gene. In DNA form, the CDR3 reads TGTGCCAGTTCGGGGCAGGGGGCAGGTTGGACTGAAGCTTTCTTT. Translation gives CASSGQGAGWTEAFF.

The chain has TRBV6-2 or TRBV6-3 and TRBJ1-2, with D uncertain. Germline V lookup: CDR1 MNHEY, CDR2 SVGEGT. The CDR3 contains 12 residues. V was pared by 2 bases and J by 3 bases, with 4 bases between. This chain's CDR3 is CASSYRDYGYTF. Written as DNA, the CDR3 is TGTGCCAGCAGTTACAGGGACTATGGCTACACCTTC.

This rearrangement joins TRBV7-9 to TRBJ1-2, with D possibly being TRBD1 (5 bases). In germline, CDR1 is SEHNR, CDR2 FQNEAQ (reference sequence). The CDR3 runs 15 residues. V gave up 0 bases and J gave up 8 bases, with 16 bases separating them. CDR3 amino acids: CASSLAAGGREGYTF. CDR3 DNA: TGTGCCAGCAGCTTAGCGGCCGGGGGTAGGGAAGGCTACACCTTC.

The chain carries TRBV9 and TRBJ2-6; D gene ambiguous. This CDR3 spans 14 amino acids. V was shortened by 0 bases and J by 4 bases, with 5 bases between the two germline ends. Germline V gene lookup returns CDR1 SGDLS and CDR2 YYNGEE. The CDR3 DNA reads as TGTGCCAGCAGCGTAGATGCGGGGGCCAACGTCCTGACTTTC. This encodes CASSVDAGANVLTF.